The 25 T cell receptor beta chains presented below share a single source sample, sequenced in a study of breast tumors, draining lymph nodes, adjacent tissues. The lymph nodes were axillary draining lymph nodes from breast cancer patients. TCRdb passed the multiplex PCR reads through MiXCR, listing each CDR3 protein once. The table includes about 150,000 distinct CDR3 sequences, approximately 29% detected once. Sequencing was performed on axillary lymph node tissue. These receptors all stem from a female donor with breast cancer. Some clones in this sample may be carry-over from other donors' samples.

The sample holds many counts of this clonotype. The chain uses TRBV9 and TRBJ2-5; D is undetermined. The CDR3 contains 14 residues. Germline CDR1 is SGDLS and CDR2 is YYNGEE. With 1 base removed from V and 2 bases from J, the gap between germline ends came to 9 bases. In DNA, the CDR3 is TGTGCCAGCAGCGTATCCACGGCACAAGAGACCCAGTACTTC. This gives the protein CASSVSTAQETQYF.

In its sample, this clonotype was seen many times. The rearrangement links TRBV20-1 to TRBJ2-3, with 8 bases identical to TRBD2. The J segment lost 3 bases and the V segment lost 0 bases, leaving 14 bases of the junction unmatched. Germline CDR1 and CDR2: DFQATT and SNEGSKA (reference sequence). The CDR3 totals 18 residues. CDR3 in amino acids: CSARDPVTGGRGTDTQYF. The CDR3 DNA reads as TGCAGTGCTAGAGATCCCGTTACGGGGGGGCGGGGGACAGATACGCAGTATTTT.

The chain couples TRBV5-1 to TRBJ1-5; 7 positions match TRBD1. CDR3 length: 15 amino acids. Germline loops: CDR1 SGHRS, CDR2 YFSETQ. V lost 1 base and J lost 11; bases outside the gene matches: 12. The chain's CDR3 is CASSLIPGQHETQHF. As DNA, the CDR3 is TGCGCCAGCAGCTTGATACCGGGACAGCACGAGACCCAGCATTTT.

This clonotype has just one count. The genes are TRBV2 and TRBJ2-7; the D gene is possibly TRBD1 (6 bases). CDR3 length equals 14 residues. V was trimmed by 8 bases and J by 3 bases, leaving 17 bases between them. Germline CDR1 SNHLY, CDR2 FYNNEI. In nucleotides, the CDR3 is TGTGCCAGCGGCGAAGCGCGCAGGGGCTACGAGCAGTACTTC. Its translation is CASGEARRGYEQYF.

To note about this clonotype: The junction does not match germline at one end; this may be a read error. The genes are TRBV7-8 and TRBJ1-5; 8 bases align to TRBD1. CDR1 and CDR2 (germline): SGHVS, FQNEAQ. The CDR3 is made up of 13 amino acids. For the CDR3, the DNA is TGTGCCGGCAGCCGGGACAGGCGCCAGCCCCAGCATTTT. Translation gives CAGSRDRRQPQHF.

The V and J genes are TRBV20-1 and TRBJ2-3, with 8 bases identical to TRBD1. This CDR3 region has 12 residues. V lost 7 bases and J lost 2; bases outside the gene matches: 2. The germline CDR1 and CDR2 sequences are DFQATT and SNEGSKA (reference sequence). The CDR3 region has the DNA TGCAGTGGGACAGGGAACACAGATACGCAGTATTTT. As protein: CSGTGNTDTQYF.

This clonotype appeared many times. The chain recombines TRBV28 with TRBJ2-7; D possibly corresponds to TRBD2 (5 bases). The V end was cut by 1 base, the J end by 7 bases, with 8 bases between. The CDR3 length is 12 residues. The germline V gene has CDR1 MDHEN and CDR2 SYDVKM. The CDR3 region has the DNA TGTGCCAGCAGTTTATTTAGCGATGAGCAGTACTTC. It specifies CASSLFSDEQYF.

This clonotype has a count of ten or more. The CDR3 reads CASSNLAGATQETQYF. For the CDR3, the DNA is TGTGCCAGCAGCAACCTAGCGGGGGCCACACAAGAGACCCAGTACTTC. The chain uses TRBV11-2 and TRBJ2-5, with 10 bases aligning to TRBD2. CDR1 and CDR2 (germline): SGHAT, FQNNGV. This CDR3 is built from 16 residues. The V segment lost 5 bases and the J segment 2 bases; nucleotides outside the gene matches: 8.

This clonotype was observed many times. This chain links TRBV11-2 with TRBJ2-7; TRBD1 agrees at 7 bases. Germline CDR1 and CDR2: SGHAT and FQNNGV. Trimming cost V 5 bases and J 2 bases; bases outside gene matches: 3. The CDR3 runs 13 residues. The CDR3 here is CASSRDRPYEQYF. For the CDR3, the DNA is TGTGCCAGCAGCCGGGACAGACCCTACGAGCAGTACTTC.

This clonotype was counted at least ten times. This sequence joins TRBV30 and TRBJ1-5, with 9 positions matching TRBD1. This CDR3 comprises 15 residues. The J segment lost 4 bases and the V segment lost 3 bases, leaving 7 bases of the junction unmatched. Germline CDR1 GTSNPN, CDR2 SVGIG (reference sequence). The CDR3 sequence is CAWSLDRGRNQPQHF. CDR3 sequence (DNA): TGTGCCTGGAGCCTTGACAGGGGGAGGAATCAGCCCCAGCATTTT.

This clonotype was seen repeatedly, ten times or more. V gene TRBV16 combines with J gene TRBJ2-3; D unresolved. Germline loops: CDR1 KGHSY, CDR2 FQNENV. This CDR3 has 14 amino acids. Trimming removed 2 bases from V and 1 base from J, with 7 bases in between. This CDR3 reads CASSQVGGTDTQYF. The CDR3 DNA reads as TGTGCCAGCAGCCAAGTTGGGGGCACAGATACGCAGTATTTT.

To note about this clonotype: A clone one base away is much larger, so this may be a read error. For the CDR3, the DNA is TGTGCCAGCTCACCACCGCCGATGGAAGAGACCCAGTACTTC. This translates into CASSPPPMEETQYF. The chain uses TRBV18 and TRBJ2-5; D uncertain. Germline CDR1 is KGHSH and CDR2 is LQKENI. V was cut by 0 bases and J by 3 bases, with 8 bases left in between. The CDR3 spans 14 residues. The full variable domain, rest sourced from reference TRBV18 and TRBJ2-5, is NAGVMQNPRHLVRRRGQEARLRCSPMKGHSHVYWYRQLPEEGLKFMVYLQKENIIDESGMPKERFSAEFPKEGPSILRIQQVVRGDSAAYFCASSPPPMEETQYFGPGTRLLVL.

This clonotype was detected many times. The chain recombines TRBV20-1 with TRBJ1-4; 8 bases match TRBD1. The length of the CDR3 is 13 residues. CDR1 and CDR2 from the germline V gene are DFQATT and SNEGSKA (reference sequence). J was trimmed by 8 bases and V by 6 bases; bases with no gene match: 8. The CDR3 DNA follows: TGCAGTGCCAAGACAGGGGTGGGGGAAAAACTGTTTTTT. This codes for CSAKTGVGEKLFF.

In this sample, this clonotype turned up many times. The chain uses TRBV2 and TRBJ2-7; 7 bases are shared with TRBD1. This CDR3 has 12 residues. Germline trimming cut 6 bases from V and 7 bases from J; bases unmatched to any gene: 6. Germline V gene sequence: CDR1 SNHLY, CDR2 FYNNEI. DNA of the CDR3: TGTGCCAGCAGAACACCGACAGGGGAGCAGTACTTC. This sequence encodes CASRTPTGEQYF. The complete variable domain, with remaining parts taken from reference TRBV2 and TRBJ2-7, reads EPEVTQTPSHQVTQMGQEVILRCVPISNHLYFYWYRQILGQKVEFLVSFYNNEISEKSEIFDDQFSVERPDGSNFTLKIRSTKLEDSAMYFCASRTPTGEQYFGPGTRLTVT.

The chain employs TRBV9 and TRBJ1-4; tentative D call: TRBD1 (6 bases). The V and J ends lost 0 bases and 2 bases respectively, with 11 bases between them. Germline V gene sequence: CDR1 SGDLS, CDR2 YYNGEE. The CDR3 runs 16 residues. Here the CDR3 reads CASSVGDGGTNEKLFF. CDR3 DNA sequence: TGTGCCAGCAGCGTAGGGGATGGGGGCACTAATGAAAAACTGTTTTTT.

This clonotype was found many times. V usage is TRBV20-1 and J usage is TRBJ2-3; 10 positions match TRBD2. Germline V gene lookup returns CDR1 DFQATT and CDR2 SNEGSKA (reference sequence). The V segment lost 2 bases and the J segment 1 base; nucleotides outside the gene matches: 0. The CDR3 totals 14 residues. The CDR3 protein is CSARLAGGTDTQYF. CDR3 coding DNA: TGCAGTGCTAGACTAGCGGGGGGCACAGATACGCAGTATTTT.

In this sample, this clonotype turned up many times. The chain couples TRBV11-2 to TRBJ2-5; perhaps TRBD1 as D (6 bases). V shed 4 bases and J shed 5 bases, with 14 bases lying between them. Germline V gene sequence: CDR1 SGHAT, CDR2 FQNNGV. The CDR3 totals 14 residues. CDR3 loop: CASSSRGSGETQYF. In nucleotides, the CDR3 is TGTGCCAGCAGCTCTAGGGGGAGTGGGGAGACCCAGTACTTC.

This clonotype was detected many times. This sequence may be a read error, since a much larger clone differs from it by one base. The chain recombines TRBV6-1 with TRBJ1-2; perhaps TRBD1 as D (5 bases). The V gene's germline CDR1 is MNHNS and CDR2 SASEGT. With 5 bases removed from V and 2 bases from J, the gap between germline ends came to 12 bases. This CDR3 has 14 amino acids. In nucleotides, the CDR3 is TGTGCCAGCAGTCAACTCCGACAGAACTATGGCTACACCTTC. Its protein is CASSQLRQNYGYTF.

This clonotype appeared many times. V gene TRBV18 combines with J gene TRBJ1-4, with 9 bases lining up with TRBD1. The V gene's germline CDR1 is KGHSH and CDR2 LQKENI. The CDR3 covers 16 residues. With V trimmed by 6 bases and J by 10 bases, 15 bases remained unmatched. The CDR3 DNA sequence: TGTGCCAGCTCGCCCCGTGCCCGGGACAGGGTGACAAAACTGTTTTTT. Protein product: CASSPRARDRVTKLFF.

This chain uses TRBV24-1 with TRBJ1-1; weak D call: TRBD1 (5 bases). This CDR3 has 15 residues. V was shortened by 4 bases and J by 6 bases, with 17 bases between the two germline ends. Germline V gene data show CDR1 as KGHDR and CDR2 as SFDVKD. The CDR3 is CATSEGGKKGSEAFF. Written as DNA, the CDR3 is TGTGCCACCAGTGAGGGGGGAAAAAAGGGATCTGAAGCTTTCTTT.

In regard to this clonotype: Since a much larger clone is just one base distant, this may be a read error. The chain employs TRBV6-1 and TRBJ2-1, with 8 positions matching TRBD1. The CDR3 extends over 14 amino acids. Germline CDR1 reads MNHNS; CDR2 reads SASEGT. The CDR3, as DNA: TGTGCCAGCAGTCAAGCGGACAGGGTCAATGAGCAGTTCTTC. This sequence encodes CASSQADRVNEQFF.

The rearrangement uses TRBV6-1 and TRBJ1-2, with a possible D match to TRBD1 (5 bases). The CDR3 has 14 residues. With 7 bases removed from V and 2 bases from J, the gap between germline ends came to 14 bases. Germline values: CDR1 MNHNS, CDR2 SASEGT. The CDR3 bases are TGTGCCAGCACCCAATGGGGCTCAAACTATGGCTACACCTTC. This encodes CASTQWGSNYGYTF.

This clonotype was observed many times. The V gene is TRBV3-1, the J gene TRBJ2-5; 9 nucleotides agree with TRBD1. The V gene end was trimmed by 5 bases and the J gene end by 4 bases; junction bases not matched to a gene: 11. CDR3 length equals 16 residues. CDR1 is LGHDT and CDR2 is YNNKEL in the germline V gene (reference sequence). CDR3 region: CASSSRTGEGRETQYF. DNA of the CDR3: TGTGCCAGCAGCTCCCGGACAGGGGAAGGTCGAGAGACCCAGTACTTC.

Ten or more counts support this clonotype. This CDR3 is CASRQRGGVETQYF. CDR3 DNA: TGTGCCAGCAGACAACGGGGGGGGGTAGAGACCCAGTACTTC. The chain recombines TRBV13 with TRBJ2-5; 8 bases match TRBD2. The length of the CDR3 is 14 residues. J gave up 4 bases and V 6 bases, and 7 bases lay outside the gene matches. CDR1 and CDR2 from the germline V gene are PRHDT and FYEKMQ (reference sequence).

This clonotype was seen many times. The gene calls are TRBV27 and TRBJ1-3; weak D call: TRBD1 (5 bases). V was clipped by 5 bases and J by 3 bases, with 14 bases between them. The CDR3 contains 15 residues. Per the germline V gene, CDR1 is MNHEY and CDR2 is SMNVEV (reference sequence). Here the CDR3 DNA reads TGTGCCAGCAGTCCCCAGGGATTCATTGGAAACACCATATATTTT. Amino acid sequence: CASSPQGFIGNTIYF.